The 20 T cell receptor beta chains presented below share a single source sample, sequenced in a study of CD8 T cells in ankylosing spondylitis. Using its own MiXCR run on the 5' RACE reads, TCRdb lists one record per CDR3 protein. The sample includes some 130,000 distinct CDR3 sequences, 9.3% of them seen just once. Source material: blood, either unsorted or a sorted T cell fraction (not recorded which). These receptors came from a male donor with ankylosing spondylitis or in good health (not recorded which).

This clonotype came up a few times. The chain uses TRBV29-1 and TRBJ2-1; the match to TRBD1 covers 7 bases. J gave up 2 bases and V 2 bases, and 6 bases lay outside the gene matches. Germline CDR1 SQVTM, CDR2 ANQGSEA. This CDR3 spans 15 amino acids. DNA of the CDR3: TGCAGCGTTGAAAGGACAGGTCCACCCTACAATGAGCAGTTCTTC. It codes for CSVERTGPPYNEQFF.

J is TRBJ2-1 and V is TRBV11-2, with 11 nucleotides matching TRBD2. The CDR3 is 17 amino acids. From germline, CDR1 is SGHAT and CDR2 FQNNGV. V was clipped by 3 bases and J by 4 bases; unmatched bases: 8. This CDR3 reads CASSLGPGTSGYNEQFF. CDR3 nucleotides: TGTGCCAGCAGCTTGGGGCCGGGGACTAGCGGTTACAATGAGCAGTTCTTC.

This clonotype was detected only a few times. The V call is TRBV2, the J call TRBJ1-1, with no clear D. The V and J ends lost 5 bases and 2 bases respectively, with 6 bases between them. The CDR3 is 12 amino acids. Germline-derived CDR1 and CDR2 are SNHLY and FYNNEI. The CDR3 loop is CASSPTNTEAFF. In DNA form, the CDR3 reads TGTGCCAGCAGTCCCACCAACACTGAAGCTTTCTTT.

This clonotype was observed at least ten times. The chain uses TRBV7-3 and TRBJ2-3; 8 bases agree with TRBD1. The CDR3 consists of 18 residues. Germline V gene data show CDR1 as SGHTA and CDR2 as FQGTGA. The V segment lost 0 bases and the J segment 4 bases; nucleotides outside the gene matches: 12. CDR3 residues: CASSLTPLTGAGADTQYF. The CDR3 DNA follows: TGTGCCAGCAGCTTAACACCCCTGACAGGGGCTGGAGCAGATACGCAGTATTTT.

This clonotype was seen many times. The chain is built from TRBV5-1 and TRBJ2-7; no clear D. The CDR3 length is 13 residues. The ends were cut back, 0 bases at V and 3 bases at J, with 7 bases in the middle. Germline V gene data show CDR1 as SGHRS and CDR2 as YFSETQ. The CDR3 region is CASSLEQIYEQYF. The DNA for the CDR3 is TGCGCCAGCAGCTTGGAACAGATCTACGAGCAGTACTTC. The whole variable domain, remainder taken from reference TRBV5-1 and TRBJ2-7, is KAGVTQTPRYLIKTRGQQVTLSCSPISGHRSVSWYQQTPGQGLQFLFEYFSETQRNKGNFPGRFSGRQFSNSRSEMNVSTLELGDSALYLCASSLEQIYEQYFGPGTRLTVT.

The CDR3 is CASSQDGAFGNEQFF. The CDR3 DNA follows: TGCGCCAGCAGCCAAGATGGGGCATTCGGAAATGAGCAGTTCTTC. The rearrangement links TRBV4-3 to TRBJ2-1, with D possibly TRBD1 on 5 matching bases. V lost 0 bases, J lost 7 bases, and 13 bases lay in between. This CDR3 is built from 15 residues. Per the germline V gene, CDR1 is LGHNA and CDR2 is YSLEER.

This clonotype was observed a handful of times. This chain joins TRBV3-1 and TRBJ2-1; TRBD1 matches at 8 bases. Germline assignment: CDR1 LGHDT and CDR2 YNNKEL (reference sequence). After removal of 4 bases from V and 11 bases from J, the junction contained 1 base not matched to a gene. CDR3 length: 11 amino acids. CDR3 in amino acids: CASSPGGQQFF. The CDR3 DNA reads TGTGCCAGCAGCCCAGGGGGCCAGCAGTTCTTC.

The chain has TRBV6-2 or TRBV6-3 and TRBJ1-5, with D unclear. The V end lost 0 bases, the J end lost 3 bases, and 12 bases lay between the germline ends. Per the germline V gene, CDR1 is MNHEY and CDR2 is SVGEGT. This CDR3 spans 16 amino acids. CDR3 DNA sequence: TGTGCCAGCAGTTACTCGAACATGGTGGTCAATCAGCCCCAGCATTTT. The encoded protein is CASSYSNMVVNQPQHF.

This clonotype has just a few counts. CDR3 DNA sequence: TGCAGTGCGGTCCGACGAGGGCTAGCGTCGCCCTCCTACGAGCAGTACTTC. This translates into CSAVRRGLASPSYEQYF. The chain combines TRBV20-1 with TRBJ2-7; a possible D gene is TRBD2 (6 bases). The CDR3 is 17 residues long. V was clipped by 6 bases and J by 0 bases, with 24 bases between them. Germline CDR1 DFQATT, CDR2 SNEGSKA (reference sequence).

This clonotype was seen at least ten times. The V gene is TRBV7-8, the J gene TRBJ2-1, with 9 bases lining up with TRBD2. The ends lost 7 bases at V and 10 bases at J; junction bases unmatched: 14. Germline loops: CDR1 SGHVS, CDR2 FQNEAQ. The CDR3 extends over 15 amino acids. CDR3 DNA: TGTGCCAGCATCACCTCGTTAGCGGGAGTGGGCGAGCAGTTCTTC. Amino acids: CASITSLAGVGEQFF. Using reference TRBV7-8 and TRBJ2-1 for the parts outside the CDR3, the full variable domain is GAGVSQSPRYKVAKRGQDVALRCDPISGHVSLFWYQQALGQGPEFLTYFQNEAQLDKSGLPSDRFFAERPEGSVSTLKIQRTQQEDSAVYLCASITSLAGVGEQFFGPGTRLTVL.

As regards this clonotype: Germline and junction disagree at one end, which may indicate a read error. The chain joins TRBV7-7 to TRBJ2-1; D unclear. This CDR3 comprises 13 residues. Germline CDR1 reads SSHAT; CDR2 reads FNYEAQ (reference sequence). The CDR3 protein is CASSLDPIGEQFF. The CDR3 bases are TGTGCTAGCAGCTTAGACCCCATTGGTGAGCAGTTCTTC.

In its sample, this clonotype was seen a few times. The chain carries TRBV27 and TRBJ2-7; D may be TRBD1 (5 bases). The germline V gene encodes CDR1 MNHEY and CDR2 SMNVEV (reference sequence). This CDR3 is 15 amino acids long. V was trimmed by 5 bases and J by 1 base, leaving 15 bases between them. The CDR3 region is CASSRPGLGSYEQYF. The DNA for the CDR3 is TGTGCCAGCAGTCGACCAGGGTTAGGGTCCTACGAGCAGTACTTC.

This clonotype has ten or more counts. The CDR3 DNA reads as TGTGCCAGCAGCGCCGGCGTGGGAGCAGATACGCAGTATTTT. Residues: CASSAGVGADTQYF. The V and J genes are TRBV7-2 and TRBJ2-3; D is perhaps TRBD2 (5 bases). This CDR3 region has 14 residues. CDR1 is SGHTA, CDR2 FQGNSA, per germline. Trimming took 5 bases from V and 4 from J, leaving 13 bases between them.

A few counts support this clonotype. The rearrangement uses TRBV3-1 and TRBJ2-7, with TRBD1 identical over 8 bases. CDR1 and CDR2 from the germline V gene are LGHDT and YNNKEL (reference sequence). The CDR3 loop spans 13 amino acids. V shed 4 bases and J 4 bases; nucleotides not matched to a gene: 3. CDR3 amino acids: CASSRTGGYEQYF. The CDR3 DNA reads as TGTGCCAGCAGCCGCACAGGGGGGTACGAGCAGTACTTC.

The gene calls are TRBV5-5 and TRBJ2-3; TRBD2 matches at 7 bases. Germline loops: CDR1 SGHKS, CDR2 YYEKEE (reference sequence). J gave up 2 bases and V 2 bases, and 5 bases lay outside the gene matches. The CDR3 consists of 15 residues. CDR3 bases: TGTGCCAGCAGCTTTACCGGGACTAACACAGATACGCAGTATTTT. Translation: CASSFTGTNTDTQYF.

Ten or more counts support this clonotype. V is TRBV3-1 and J is TRBJ2-3; D perhaps matches TRBD1 (5 bases). Trimming left V 2 bases short and J 3 bases short, with 9 bases between. The CDR3 length is 14 residues. The V gene's germline CDR1 is LGHDT and CDR2 YNNKEL (reference sequence). The CDR3 is CASSQRSGTDTQYF. CDR3 sequence (DNA): TGTGCCAGCAGCCAAAGATCAGGGACAGATACGCAGTATTTT.

This clonotype was detected many times. The chain has TRBV6-5 and TRBJ2-3; D remains unclear. This CDR3 spans 15 amino acids. The germline V gene has CDR1 MNHEY and CDR2 SVGAGI. The V end lost 0 bases, the J end lost 0 bases, and 7 bases lay between the germline ends. In nucleotides, the CDR3 is TGTGCCAGCAGTTACTCAATGGGCAGCACAGATACGCAGTATTTT. Its protein is CASSYSMGSTDTQYF.

Notes on this clonotype: At one end the junction does not follow the germline gene, possibly because of a read error. CDR3 residues: CCARWGLAGTGELFF. CDR3 coding DNA: TGCTGTGCCCGCTGGGGTCTAGCGGGCACCGGGGAGCTGTTTTTT. V usage is TRBV20-1 and J usage is TRBJ2-2, with 8 bases identical to TRBD2. The V gene's germline CDR1 is DFQATT and CDR2 SNEGSKA (reference sequence). The CDR3 sequence is 15 residues long.

This clonotype was picked up many times. The chain is built from TRBV7-3 and TRBJ1-5; D unclear. Trimming removed 5 bases from V and 2 bases from J, with 22 bases in between. CDR1 and CDR2 (germline): SGHTA, FQGTGA. The CDR3 is 18 amino acids. The CDR3 DNA is TGTGCCAGCAGCCCAAAGGGTTACGGGATTCACGGCAATCAGCCCCAGCATTTT. Amino acid sequence: CASSPKGYGIHGNQPQHF.

This clonotype showed up just a few times. The chain employs TRBV19 and TRBJ1-4; TRBD1 agrees at 7 bases. The CDR3 runs to 17 residues. J gave up 0 bases and V 7 bases, and 11 bases lay outside the gene matches. Germline CDR1 is LNHDA and CDR2 is SQIVND (reference sequence). The CDR3 loop is CASTKDRPDATNEKLFF. CDR3 bases: TGTGCCAGTACCAAGGACAGGCCCGATGCAACTAATGAAAAACTGTTTTTT.